The clone carrying this T cell receptor (beta chain) has more than one count but fewer than ten. What it binds is unknown. Profiling relied on immunoSEQ multiplex PCR, and the TCRdb table lists in-frame clones only, not all of them. The sample includes about 2 million clones, 85% to 95% of them seen just once. The CDR3 runs 14 residues. The sample originates from a study of shared clonotypes between healthy human individuals. Only Caucasian adults living in Nashville, Tennessee made up the donor group. Findings and caveats of the study: Generally, naive subsets came out with larger estimated richness than memory subsets. Non-shared clonotypes showed lower generation probabilities than clonotypes common to all four donors.

This clonotype was sampled from a man in his late teens or twenties in good health. The specimen was naive CD4+ T cells sorted from blood. The subset was: CD45RA+ positively selected. V and J are TRBV21-1 and TRBJ1-2; the table's D gene call, TRBD1, was not cross checked with the DNA. TRBV21-1 is a listed pseudogene. CDR3 sequence reads: CASSKFLRQVGYTF. The CDR3 region has the DNA TGTGCCAGCAGCAAGTTCCTGAGACAGGTTGGCTACACCTTC.